This TCR beta chain was found in a study of early T cells in non-severe SARS-CoV-2 infection. The overall study: Chains were unpaired, as sequencing was done on bulk RNA from unsorted whole blood. Study-wide results and limits: Comparison of clonotypes with VDJdb favored anti-spike CD8 responses while missing private and CD4 specificities.

Each cDNA molecule carried a unique molecular identifier. TCRdb reprocessed the 5' RACE reads via MiXCR and lists one record per CDR3 protein. This sample has about 56,000 distinct CDR3 sequences; more than 9% occur once, and the top ten carry 6.5%. With respect to this clonotype: The antigen is unknown.

The CDR3 length is 11 residues. The germline V gene encodes CDR1 DFQATT and CDR2 SNEGSKA (reference sequence). V was shortened by 5 bases and J by 5 bases, with 9 bases between the two germline ends. The sequenced sample was whole blood. The clonotype originates from an adult who was a healthcare worker with PCR-confirmed SARS-CoV-2 infection or an uninfected control (not recorded which). V and J are TRBV20-1 and TRBJ1-1; no clear D. The CDR3 protein is CSAPIETEAFF. The CDR3 DNA follows: TGCAGTGCTCCAATAGAGACTGAAGCTTTCTTT.